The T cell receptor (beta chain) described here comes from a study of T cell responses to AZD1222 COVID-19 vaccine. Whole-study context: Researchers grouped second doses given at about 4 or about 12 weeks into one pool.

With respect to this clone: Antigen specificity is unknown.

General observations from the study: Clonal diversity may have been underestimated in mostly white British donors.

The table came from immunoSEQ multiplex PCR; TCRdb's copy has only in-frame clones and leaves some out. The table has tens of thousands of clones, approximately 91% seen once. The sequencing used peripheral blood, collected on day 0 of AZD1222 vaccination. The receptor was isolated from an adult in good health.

CDR3 in DNA: TGTGCCAGCAGTAGGGACAGGGATAACTATGGCTACACCTTC. Residues: CASSRDRDNYGYTF. This chain uses TRBV6-5 with TRBJ1-2; 9 positions agree with TRBD1. In germline, CDR1 is MNHEY, CDR2 SVGAGI. V dropped 5 bases and J dropped 1; count of bases not matched to a gene: 2. This CDR3 is 14 amino acids long.